This section outlines one T cell receptor (beta chain) sequence together with its context. What it recognizes is unknown. This sample was included in a study of graft-versus-host responses after intestinal transplantation. Looking at the study overall: Each of the recipients got a multivisceral, liver-intestinal, or isolated intestinal transplant. All recipients were given anti-thymocyte globulin induction, and tacrolimus and steroids were then administered for three to four years.

The length of the CDR3 is 14 residues. In germline, CDR1 is MRHNA, CDR2 SNTAGT. V was trimmed by 6 bases and J by 1 base, leaving 9 bases between them. Study-level findings and limits: GvH clones were identified in recipient marrow, with some first appearing in ileum or blood. Graft-donor T cell macrochimerism in patients accompanied high graft-versus-host to host-versus-graft clonal ratios in allografts.

The assay was immunoSEQ multiplex PCR, and TCRdb's table has in-frame clones only and misses some. The data contain 21,000 or so clones, 75% to 90% of them singletons. The sequencing here drew on PBMCs, taken roughly 64 days after intestinal transplantation. This clonotype was sampled from a human patient who received an intestinal transplant, so some T cells may come from the graft donor. V usage is TRBV6-4 and J usage is TRBJ2-2; D is ambiguous. This chain's CDR3 is CASSVDWNTGELFF. The CDR3 bases are TGTGCCAGCAGCGTCGACTGGAACACCGGGGAGCTGTTTTTT.